Below, one T cell receptor (beta chain) is given with its context. The repertoire was sequenced with immunoSEQ multiplex PCR; TCRdb's copy has only in-frame clones and lacks some. This sample has approximately 140,000 clones, with around 83% found just once. This entry belongs to a study of blood T cell repertoires in COVID-19. The V end lost 6 bases, the J end lost 2 bases, and 13 bases lay between the germline ends. The length of the CDR3 is 14 residues. CDR1 is MNHEY and CDR2 is SVGAGI in the germline V gene. This sequence joins TRBV6-5 and TRBJ2-5; a possible D gene is TRBD1 (6 bases). The sample comprised peripheral blood. The clonotype was recovered from a man aged 35-49 years with active or convalescent COVID-19. The CDR3 sequence is CASSPWTEQETQYF. CDR3 nucleotides: TGTGCCAGCAGCCCCTGGACAGAACAAGAGACCCAGTACTTC.